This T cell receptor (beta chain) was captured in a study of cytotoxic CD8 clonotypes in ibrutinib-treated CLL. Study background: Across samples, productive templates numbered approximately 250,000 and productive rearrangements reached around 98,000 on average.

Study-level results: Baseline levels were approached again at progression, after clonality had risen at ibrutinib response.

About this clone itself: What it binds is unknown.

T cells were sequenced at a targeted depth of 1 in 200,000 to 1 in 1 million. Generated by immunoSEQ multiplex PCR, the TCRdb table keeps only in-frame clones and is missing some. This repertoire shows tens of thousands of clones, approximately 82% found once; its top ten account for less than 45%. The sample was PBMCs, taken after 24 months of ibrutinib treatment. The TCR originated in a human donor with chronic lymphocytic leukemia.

The CDR3 DNA follows: TGTGCCTGGAGTGTTCAAGGGGACGTTCAGCCCCAGCATTTT. It specifies CAWSVQGDVQPQHF. The chain is built from TRBV30 and TRBJ1-5, with D tentatively TRBD1 (5 bases). The CDR3 runs to 14 residues. The germline V gene encodes CDR1 GTSNPN and CDR2 SVGIG (reference sequence). V dropped 0 bases and J dropped 6 bases, with 12 bases sitting between them.